The TCR beta chain under discussion was sequenced for a study of CD8 T cells in ankylosing spondylitis. This clonotype was counted a few times. Its antigen is currently unknown. Overall study findings and caveats: The authors found the disease-linked clones to be CD8+ and relatively rare in peripheral blood. Reportedly, matched ankylosing spondylitis synovial fluid was significantly enriched for disease-linked clones. In ankylosing spondylitis blood, a motif of several highly homologous TCR beta variants appeared characteristic.

5'-RACE, quantitative and with molecular barcodes, yielded the TCR beta libraries. TCRdb redid the calling of the 5' RACE reads with MiXCR, one entry per CDR3 protein. Altogether 300,000 to 400,000 distinct CDR3 sequences are present, roughly 22% being singletons, with the ten largest covering 13%. This TCR was recovered from a male donor with ankylosing spondylitis or in good health (not recorded which). Sequences were obtained from blood, either unsorted or a sorted T cell fraction (not recorded which).

CDR3 DNA: TGTGCCAGCAGCTTAGTGACAGTTGGGTACAATGAGCAGTTCTTC. This encodes CASSLVTVGYNEQFF. The gene calls are TRBV7-9 and TRBJ2-1; D is possibly TRBD1 (5 bases). Germline lookup yields CDR1 SEHNR and CDR2 FQNEAQ (reference sequence). The V and J ends lost 1 base and 4 bases respectively, with 11 bases between them. This CDR3 contains 15 residues. Using reference TRBV7-9 and TRBJ2-1 for the parts outside the CDR3, the full variable domain is DTGVSQNPRHKITKRGQNVTFRCDPISEHNRLYWYRQTLGQGPEFLTYFQNEAQLEKSRLLSDRFSAERPKGSFSTLEIQRTEQGDSAMYLCASSLVTVGYNEQFFGPGTRLTVL.